These 18 T cell receptor beta chains share one sample of origin, sequenced in a study of Ad26.COV2.S vaccination and SARS-CoV-2 variants. Described treatment: around 19 received Ad26.COV2.S at low or high dose, single or two shots; several received placebo; per-sample allocation not given. Samples came from day 63 after the first vaccine or placebo injection. TCRdb's copy holds only in-frame clones and misses some; the assay was immunoSEQ multiplex PCR. The table includes about 440,000 clones, roughly 87% detected once. Sequenced here: peripheral blood, sampled in a trial of Ad26.COV2.S vaccine versus placebo. Receptors were obtained from a person aged 18-60 years who received the Ad26.COV2.S COVID-19 vaccine or a placebo.

Concerning this clone: The sample contains more than one DNA sequence encoding this CDR3. The rearrangement links TRBV24-1 to TRBJ2-4; 11 bases are a match to TRBD1. The length of the CDR3 is 15 residues. The V segment lost 3 bases and the J segment 7 bases; nucleotides outside the gene matches: 4. CDR1 KGHDR and CDR2 SFDVKD come from the germline V gene. The CDR3 reads CATSDPGTGGNIQYF. The CDR3 coding sequence is TGTGCCACCAGTGATCCCGGGACAGGGGGTAACATTCAGTACTTC.

The chain combines TRBV7-9 with TRBJ1-2; tentatively, D is TRBD1 (6 bases). Looked up from germline, CDR1 is SEHNR and CDR2 is FQNEAQ (reference sequence). The length of the CDR3 is 13 residues. V was trimmed by 5 bases and J by 4 bases, leaving 11 bases between them. CDR3 coding DNA: TGTGCCAGCAGCCACAGGGTAGGCTATGGCTACACCTTC. Protein: CASSHRVGYGYTF. The full variable domain, with the rest looked up from reference TRBV7-9 and TRBJ1-2, is DTGVSQNPRHKITKRGQNVTFRCDPISEHNRLYWYRQTLGQGPEFLTYFQNEAQLEKSRLLSDRFSAERPKGSFSTLEIQRTEQGDSAMYLCASSHRVGYGYTFGSGTRLTVV.

The chain has TRBV27 and TRBJ1-1; D ambiguous. The CDR3 has 15 residues. CDR1 is MNHEY, CDR2 SMNVEV, per germline (reference sequence). Trimming took off 1 base at V and 1 base at J, with 10 bases between the two ends. The CDR3 reads CASSLFSGGNTEAFF. The CDR3 DNA reads as TGTGCCAGCAGTTTATTTTCAGGAGGGAACACTGAAGCTTTCTTT.

This sequence joins TRBV28 and TRBJ2-7, with TRBD1 identical over 8 bases. Germline loops: CDR1 MDHEN, CDR2 SYDVKM. This CDR3 spans 15 amino acids. Losses at the gene ends were 1 base for V and 5 bases for J; bases not matched to a gene: 7. The CDR3 loop reads CASSLFRQGINEQYF. Here the CDR3 DNA reads TGTGCCAGCAGTTTATTCAGACAGGGGATCAACGAGCAGTACTTC. The entire variable domain, with the rest obtained from reference TRBV28 and TRBJ2-7, is as follows: DVKVTQSSRYLVKRTGEKVFLECVQDMDHENMFWYRQDPGLGLRLIYFSYDVKMKEKGDIPEGYSVSREKKERFSLILESASTNQTSMYLCASSLFRQGINEQYFGPGTRLTVT.

The chain couples TRBV6-4 to TRBJ2-2; D remains unclear. In germline, CDR1 is MRHNA, CDR2 SNTAGT. Trimming cost V 5 bases and J 1 base, with 8 bases left between them. The CDR3 consists of 14 residues. The CDR3 region is CASSRQVNTGELFF. CDR3 in DNA: TGTGCCAGCAGTCGGCAGGTGAACACCGGGGAGCTGTTTTTT.

The J gene is TRBJ2-3, the V gene TRBV28; 8 bases are a match to TRBD1. This CDR3 has 14 residues. After removal of 6 bases from V and 4 bases from J, the junction contained 6 bases not matched to a gene. Germline V gene data show CDR1 as MDHEN and CDR2 as SYDVKM. The DNA of the CDR3 is TGTGCCAGCAGCCCCGGGACAGGATCAGATACGCAGTATTTT. Translating it yields CASSPGTGSDTQYF.

This chain joins TRBV19 and TRBJ1-6, with D possibly being TRBD1 (6 bases). There are 14 residues in the CDR3. Germline CDR1 LNHDA, CDR2 SQIVND (reference sequence). Between the trimmed V and J ends, which lost 3 bases and 11 bases, there was a span of 14 bases. In DNA, the CDR3 is TGTGCCAGTAGTATTCGGACAGAGGGAGCACCCCTCCACTTT. Translating it yields CASSIRTEGAPLHF.

The rearrangement links TRBV28 to TRBJ2-1, with D perhaps matching TRBD2 (5 bases). From germline, CDR1 is MDHEN and CDR2 SYDVKM. CDR3 length: 16 residues. V lost 0 bases and J 2 bases, leaving 11 bases between the germline ends. The CDR3 protein is CASSLWRRDPYNEQFF. The CDR3 coding sequence is TGTGCCAGCAGTTTATGGCGACGGGATCCCTACAATGAGCAGTTCTTC.

The rearrangement joins TRBV5-6 to TRBJ2-2; D call uncertain. CDR3 length equals 13 residues. V was pared by 2 bases and J by 6 bases, with 8 bases between. From germline, CDR1 is SGHDT and CDR2 YYEEEE. CDR3 amino acids: CASSFGLSGELFF. For the CDR3, the DNA is TGTGCCAGCAGCTTTGGGTTGTCCGGGGAGCTGTTTTTT.

The V and J genes are TRBV29-1 and TRBJ2-7; D is perhaps TRBD1 or TRBD2 (5 bases each). Trimming stripped 4 bases from V and 2 bases from J, with 12 bases between. This CDR3 is 13 amino acids long. Germline loops: CDR1 SQVTM, CDR2 ANQGSEA. CDR3 coding DNA: TGCAGCGTTGCGGGACGGTTAGCCTACGAGCAGTACTTC. Residues: CSVAGRLAYEQYF.

V is TRBV28 and J is TRBJ2-7; D is undetermined. This CDR3 contains 14 residues. Trimming removed 2 bases from V and 2 bases from J, with 10 bases in between. Germline V gene lookup returns CDR1 MDHEN and CDR2 SYDVKM. The CDR3 DNA follows: TGTGCCAGCAGTTTACCCCAGCCGACCTACGAGCAGTACTTC. Protein sequence: CASSLPQPTYEQYF.

The chain has TRBV10-3 and TRBJ2-7; 11 bases align to TRBD2. Germline assignment: CDR1 ENHRY and CDR2 SYGVKD. V trimming: 4 bases; J trimming: 6 bases; junction bases outside the gene matches: 2. The CDR3 has 13 residues. The DNA for the CDR3 is TGTGCCATCAGTGCGCTAGCGGGAGGCGAGCAGTACTTC. Its protein product is CAISALAGGEQYF.

The rearrangement uses TRBV6-2 or TRBV6-3 and TRBJ2-7; TRBD2 aligns across 9 bases. The J segment lost 0 bases and the V segment lost 4 bases, leaving 7 bases of the junction unmatched. Germline CDR1 and CDR2: MNHEY and SVGEGT. The CDR3 sequence is 16 residues long. For the CDR3, the DNA is TGTGCCAGCAGTTGGCCTAGCGGGACGAGCTCCTACGAGCAGTACTTC. Translated, it gives CASSWPSGTSSYEQYF.

The CDR3 spells CAWSGGGGSGNTIYF. In nucleotides, the CDR3 is TGTGCCTGGAGTGGTGGGGGGGGAAGTGGAAACACCATATATTTT. This rearrangement joins TRBV30 to TRBJ1-3, with D possibly TRBD1 on 5 matching bases. Germline assignment: CDR1 GTSNPN and CDR2 SVGIG (reference sequence). V lost 1 base and J 3 bases, leaving 13 bases between the germline ends. The CDR3 is made up of 15 amino acids.

The rearrangement uses TRBV24-1 and TRBJ2-2; 9 bases agree with TRBD2. CDR1 and CDR2 (germline): KGHDR, SFDVKD. The length of the CDR3 is 17 residues. Trimming cost V 3 bases and J 6 bases; bases outside gene matches: 10. The CDR3, as DNA: TGTGCCACCAGTGATCAAAGGGGCGGGAGGGCCGCCGGGGAGCTGTTTTTT. Its protein is CATSDQRGGRAAGELFF.

This chain uses TRBV27 with TRBJ2-1, with D tentatively TRBD2 (7 bases). Germline CDR1 and CDR2: MNHEY and SMNVEV (reference sequence). This CDR3 has 18 amino acids. The V end lost 0 bases, the J end lost 8 bases, and 23 bases lay between the germline ends. DNA for the CDR3: TGTGCCAGCAGTTTATCCCCCGGGGGGCGAGGGTTTTTCGATGAGCAGTTCTTC. The encoded protein is CASSLSPGGRGFFDEQFF.

This chain connects TRBV7-8 to TRBJ2-7, with D possibly matching TRBD2 (6 bases). Trimming removed 4 bases at V and 4 bases at J, with 14 bases between. This CDR3 comprises 14 residues. Germline CDR1 and CDR2: SGHVS and FQNEAQ. CDR3 residues: CASSWGTGLYEQYF. CDR3 nucleotides: TGTGCCAGCAGCTGGGGGACTGGACTTTACGAGCAGTACTTC.

This clone was recorded a few times. This chain links TRBV5-1 with TRBJ2-2; no firm D call. The CDR3 is 14 residues long. Trimming shortened V by 4 bases and J by 5 bases, and 12 bases separated the two germline ends. CDR1 and CDR2 (germline): SGHRS, YFSETQ. CDR3 sequence reads: CASSGLSPTGELFF. The CDR3 DNA reads as TGCGCCAGCAGCGGTCTATCACCTACCGGGGAGCTGTTTTTT. The whole variable domain, filled in from reference TRBV5-1 and TRBJ2-2, reads KAGVTQTPRYLIKTRGQQVTLSCSPISGHRSVSWYQQTPGQGLQFLFEYFSETQRNKGNFPGRFSGRQFSNSRSEMNVSTLELGDSALYLCASSGLSPTGELFFGEGSRLTVL.